This T cell receptor beta chain was identified during a study of blood T cell repertoires in COVID-19. Overall study: Researchers got acute and convalescent COVID-19 samples from the United States, Italy and Spain. T cells, B-cell-depleted T cells, or PBMCs supplied cDNA or gDNA.

Authors' methods: Nucleated cell counts were estimated from reference gene primer amplification. Generated by immunoSEQ multiplex PCR, the TCRdb table keeps only in-frame clones and is missing some. The V and J calls and clone size were taken over from that table, and D and trimming were inferred from the DNA. The sample records about 69,000 clones, 79% being singletons. The V gene's germline CDR1 is SGHVS and CDR2 FQNEAQ. There are 18 residues in the CDR3. V dropped 5 bases and J dropped 0; count of bases not matched to a gene: 14. The sample taken for sequencing was peripheral blood. The receptor was derived from a man aged 55-75 years with acute or convalescent COVID-19. The chain has TRBV7-8 and TRBJ2-5; TRBD1 agrees at 8 bases. CDR3 sequence (DNA): TGTGCCAGCAGCACCCCCGGGGACAGGCGAGAGTACCAAGAGACCCAGTACTTC. This sequence encodes CASSTPGDRREYQETQYF. The full variable domain, with the rest looked up from reference TRBV7-8 and TRBJ2-5, is GAGVSQSPRYKVAKRGQDVALRCDPISGHVSLFWYQQALGQGPEFLTYFQNEAQLDKSGLPSDRFFAERPEGSVSTLKIQRTQQEDSAVYLCASSTPGDRREYQETQYFGPGTRLLVL.